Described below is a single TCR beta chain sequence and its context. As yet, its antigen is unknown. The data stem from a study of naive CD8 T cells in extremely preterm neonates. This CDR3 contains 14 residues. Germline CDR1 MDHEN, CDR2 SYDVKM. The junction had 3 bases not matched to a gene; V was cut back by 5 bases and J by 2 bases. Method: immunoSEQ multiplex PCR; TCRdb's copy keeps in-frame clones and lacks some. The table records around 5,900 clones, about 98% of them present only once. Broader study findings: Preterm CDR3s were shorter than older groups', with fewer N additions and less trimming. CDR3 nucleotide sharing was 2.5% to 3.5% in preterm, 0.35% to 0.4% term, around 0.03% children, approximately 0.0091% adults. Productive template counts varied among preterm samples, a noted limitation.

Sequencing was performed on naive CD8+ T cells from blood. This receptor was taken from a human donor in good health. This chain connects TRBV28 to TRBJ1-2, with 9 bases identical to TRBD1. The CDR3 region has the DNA TGTGCCAGCAGTCCCGGGACAGGGAACTATGGCTACACCTTC. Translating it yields CASSPGTGNYGYTF.